A single sample gave rise to the 25 T cell receptor beta chains below, sequenced in a study of CD8+CD57+ T cells in acquired aplastic anemia. CDR3 and TCR beta VDJ profiling relied on genomic DNA as the template. TCRdb re-called the reads through MiXCR, storing one row per CDR3 protein. The data show hundreds of thousands of distinct CDR3 sequences, with about 70% seen just once and approximately 3.9% held by the top ten. The sequenced sample consisted of sorted CD4+, CD8+, or CD8+CD57+ T cells (not recorded which) from PBMCs. The receptors were sampled from a human donor in good health, serving as a control.

V usage is TRBV7-7 and J usage is TRBJ1-2; 7 positions match TRBD1. From germline, CDR1 is SSHAT and CDR2 FNYEAQ (reference sequence). With V trimmed by 5 bases and J by 12 bases, 12 bases remained unmatched. The CDR3 has 13 amino acids. Written as DNA, the CDR3 is TGTGCCAGCAGCCAGGGACAGAACTATGACCACACCTTC. This gives the protein CASSQGQNYDHTF.

A remark on this clonotype: An end of the junction does not agree with germline; a read error may underlie this. The rearrangement uses TRBV24-1 and TRBJ2-6, with D possibly matching TRBD1 (5 bases). The V gene's germline CDR1 is KGHDR and CDR2 SFDVKD. There are 13 residues in the CDR3. CDR3 residues: CATSDSGANGLTF. The CDR3 DNA is TGTGCCACCAGTGACTCTGGGGCCAACGGCCTGACCTTC.

In this sample, this clonotype turned up many times. The chain joins TRBV28 to TRBJ2-5; TRBD2 matches at 13 bases. The J segment lost 5 bases and the V segment lost 5 bases, leaving 8 bases of the junction unmatched. Germline V gives CDR1 MDHEN, CDR2 SYDVKM. The CDR3 covers 16 residues. The CDR3 region has the DNA TGTGCCAGCAGTCGAACTAGCGGGGGGGCCAGGGAGACCCAGTACTTC. This translates into CASSRTSGGARETQYF. The whole variable domain, filled in from reference TRBV28 and TRBJ2-5, reads DVKVTQSSRYLVKRTGEKVFLECVQDMDHENMFWYRQDPGLGLRLIYFSYDVKMKEKGDIPEGYSVSREKKERFSLILESASTNQTSMYLCASSRTSGGARETQYFGPGTRLLVL.

About this clonotype: An end of the junction does not agree with germline; a read error may underlie this. The rearrangement links TRBV2 to TRBJ1-1, with D unresolved. The CDR3 spans 13 residues. CDR1 SNHLY and CDR2 FYNNEI come from the germline V gene. In DNA form, the CDR3 reads TGTGCCAGCAGCAAGGACGGGAACGCTGAAGCTTTCTTT. Its protein product is CASSKDGNAEAFF.

This clonotype has a count of ten or more. The junction does not match germline at one end; this may be a read error. This chain uses TRBV4-1 with TRBJ2-7; D perhaps matches TRBD1 (7 bases). This CDR3 comprises 14 residues. Germline CDR1 is MGHRA and CDR2 is YSYEKL. CDR3 DNA sequence: TGCGCCAGCAGCCAAGACCACGGCGGGACAGTCAGTTTCTTC. Translated: CASSQDHGGTVSFF.

V is TRBV5-5 and J is TRBJ2-3; D is possibly TRBD2 (6 bases). This CDR3 is built from 14 residues. CDR1 and CDR2 from the germline V gene are SGHKS and YYEKEE (reference sequence). The V and J ends lost 4 bases and 4 bases respectively, with 13 bases between them. CDR3 in amino acids: CASSVNPGADTQYF. CDR3 DNA: TGTGCCAGCAGCGTCAACCCGGGGGCAGATACGCAGTATTTT.

This sequence joins TRBV19 and TRBJ2-5, with a tentative D call TRBD2 (6 bases). Germline V gene sequence: CDR1 LNHDA, CDR2 SQIVND (reference sequence). Trimming cost V 0 bases and J 5 bases, with 19 bases left between them. The length of the CDR3 is 17 residues. CDR3 amino acids: CASSIDRGSSGPETQYF. The CDR3 coding sequence is TGTGCCAGTAGTATAGATCGCGGAAGTAGCGGCCCGGAGACCCAGTACTTC.

This chain uses TRBV5-6 with TRBJ1-2; D not certain. V lost 5 bases and J 6 bases, leaving 14 bases between the germline ends. This CDR3 has 13 residues. Germline assignment: CDR1 SGHDT and CDR2 YYEEEE. The CDR3 sequence is CASSSQRRNGYTF. DNA for the CDR3: TGTGCCAGCAGTTCACAGAGGAGGAATGGCTACACCTTC. The entire variable domain, with the rest obtained from reference TRBV5-6 and TRBJ1-2, is as follows: DAGVTQSPTHLIKTRGQQVTLRCSPKSGHDTVSWYQQALGQGPQFIFQYYEEEERQRGNFPDRFSGHQFPNYSSELNVNALLLGDSALYLCASSSQRRNGYTFGSGTRLTVV.

This chain's CDR3 is CAISESGTATQETQYF. The CDR3 DNA sequence: TGTGCCATCAGTGAGTCGGGGACAGCTACTCAAGAGACCCAGTACTTC. The chain has TRBV10-3 and TRBJ2-5, with 7 bases aligning to TRBD1. The CDR3 extends over 16 amino acids. Germline CDR1 and CDR2: ENHRY and SYGVKD. V gave up 0 bases and J gave up 2 bases; unmatched junction bases: 6.

This clonotype turned up a few times. The chain joins TRBV12-3 or TRBV12-4 to TRBJ2-2; D perhaps matches TRBD1 (6 bases). Trimming left V 4 bases short and J 3 bases short, with 12 bases between. CDR3 length equals 15 residues. CDR3 residues: CASSWTVPDTGELFF. For the CDR3, the DNA is TGTGCCAGCAGTTGGACAGTGCCAGACACCGGGGAGCTGTTTTTT.

As regards this clonotype: Its ends do not fully match the called genes, so a read error is possible. The chain links TRBV5-1 to TRBJ2-1; TRBD2 matches at 11 bases. The CDR3 covers 14 residues. The germline CDR1 and CDR2 sequences are SGHRS and YFSETQ. The CDR3 bases are TGTGCCAGCATGACTAGCGGGGTGAAAGATGAGCAGTTCTTC. Translating it yields CASMTSGVKDEQFF. Using reference TRBV5-1 and TRBJ2-1 for the parts outside the CDR3, the full variable domain is KAGVTQTPRYLIKTRGQQVTLSCSPISGHRSVSWYQQTPGQGLQFLFEYFSETQRNKGNFPGRFSGRQFSNSRSEMNVSTLELGDSALYLCASMTSGVKDEQFFGPGTRLTVL.

The chain couples TRBV5-6 to TRBJ1-5, with no clear D. The germline V and J ends were trimmed by 8 bases and 2 bases, with 17 bases remaining between them. CDR3 size: 15 residues. The germline V gene has CDR1 SGHDT and CDR2 YYEEEE. Written as DNA, the CDR3 is TGTGCCAGTAGCCCAAACGGGCTGGGCAATCAGCCCCAGCATTTT. Translated: CASSPNGLGNQPQHF.

This clonotype was seen repeatedly, ten times or more. CDR3 bases: TGTGCCACCAGGCGGGACAAAAACACCGGGGAGCTGTTTTTT. This translates into CATRRDKNTGELFF. The chain links TRBV15 to TRBJ2-2; D is possibly TRBD1 or TRBD2 (6 bases each). The CDR3 runs to 14 residues. Trimming removed 6 bases at V and 2 bases at J, with 10 bases between. Germline-derived CDR1 and CDR2 are LNHNV and YYDKDF (reference sequence).

The chain is built from TRBV5-6 and TRBJ1-1; the D is unclear. There are 14 residues in the CDR3. V was pared by 4 bases and J by 3 bases, with 13 bases between. Germline CDR1 reads SGHDT; CDR2 reads YYEEEE. This chain's CDR3 is CASSAEGWDTEAFF. CDR3 sequence (DNA): TGTGCCAGCAGCGCAGAGGGTTGGGACACTGAAGCTTTCTTT. Drawing the rest from reference TRBV5-6 and TRBJ1-1, the complete variable domain is DAGVTQSPTHLIKTRGQQVTLRCSPKSGHDTVSWYQQALGQGPQFIFQYYEEEERQRGNFPDRFSGHQFPNYSSELNVNALLLGDSALYLCASSAEGWDTEAFFGQGTRLTVV.

The chain employs TRBV11-2 and TRBJ2-7, with D perhaps given as TRBD1 or TRBD2 (5 bases each). Trimming removed 1 base from V and 0 bases from J, with 13 bases in between. The CDR3 extends over 16 amino acids. Germline CDR1 and CDR2: SGHAT and FQNNGV. The CDR3 reads CASSLGGDVSSYEQYF. Here the CDR3 DNA reads TGTGCCAGCAGCTTAGGAGGGGACGTTAGCTCCTACGAGCAGTACTTC.

The CDR3 here is CSANPNRQGAGEKLFF. In DNA form, the CDR3 reads TGCAGTGCTAATCCGAATAGACAGGGGGCGGGAGAAAAACTGTTTTTT. This chain uses TRBV20-1 with TRBJ1-4, with 10 bases matching TRBD1. This CDR3 region has 16 residues. Germline V lookup: CDR1 DFQATT, CDR2 SNEGSKA (reference sequence). V was pared by 4 bases and J by 8 bases, with 13 bases of the junction left unmatched.

This clonotype showed up just a few times. This may be a read error: a much more frequent sequence differs by one nucleotide. This chain connects TRBV11-1 to TRBJ1-1; the D gene is possibly TRBD1 (5 bases). The V gene's germline CDR1 is SGHAT and CDR2 FQDESV (reference sequence). This CDR3 is built from 17 residues. For the CDR3, the DNA is TGTGCCAGCAGCGAAGGACCGCCGGGGGTTATGAACACTGGAGCTTTCTTT. The encoded protein is CASSEGPPGVMNTGAFF.

The chain carries TRBV7-3 and TRBJ1-2; possible D gene TRBD1, 5 bases. The V and J ends lost 6 bases and 0 bases respectively, with 17 bases between them. The V gene's germline CDR1 is SGHTA and CDR2 FQGTGA. The CDR3 length is 16 residues. The CDR3 loop reads CASSGPTAGSNYGYTF. As DNA, the CDR3 is TGTGCCAGCAGTGGCCCAACGGCAGGGTCTAACTATGGCTACACCTTC.

The chain couples TRBV29-1 to TRBJ2-5; D possibly corresponds to TRBD2 (6 bases). The V gene's germline CDR1 is SQVTM and CDR2 ANQGSEA. V lost 6 bases, J lost 5 bases, and 19 bases lay in between. The CDR3 length is 14 residues. The CDR3 loop reads CSVTGDTVAETQYF. CDR3 nucleotides: TGCAGCGTCACGGGAGACACGGTGGCGGAGACCCAGTACTTC. The full variable domain, in which reference TRBV29-1 and TRBJ2-5 provide the parts outside the CDR3, is SAVISQKPSRDICQRGTSLTIQCQVDSQVTMMFWYRQQPGQSLTLIATANQGSEATYESGFVIDKFPISRPNLTFSTLTVSNMSPEDSSIYLCSVTGDTVAETQYFGPGTRLLVL.

Details on this clonotype: One end of the junction varies from germline; a read error may be responsible. The chain joins TRBV19 to TRBJ2-2; 7 nucleotides match TRBD1. The CDR3 is made up of 15 amino acids. Germline V gene data show CDR1 as LNHDA and CDR2 as SQIVND (reference sequence). Here the CDR3 DNA reads TGTGCCAGCAGCCGACAGGGATATATCACCGGGGAGTTGTTTTTT. Its translation is CASSRQGYITGELFF.

A word on this clonotype: One junction end disagrees with the germline gene, perhaps due to a read error. The chain has TRBV5-1 and TRBJ1-2, with D tentatively TRBD1 (5 bases). The CDR3 is 13 residues long. Germline V gene lookup returns CDR1 SGHRS and CDR2 YFSETQ. In DNA form, the CDR3 reads TGCGCCAGCGGCTTCTCCCCCAGGGAGGGCTACACCTTC. It specifies CASGFSPREGYTF.

This clonotype appeared many times. The gene calls are TRBV20-1 and TRBJ1-4; D uncertain. Trimming removed 5 bases from V and 0 bases from J, with 10 bases in between. CDR1 is DFQATT, CDR2 SNEGSKA, per germline (reference sequence). CDR3 size: 14 residues. The CDR3 here is CSARKGSTNEKLFF. The CDR3 DNA follows: TGCAGTGCTCGGAAGGGCTCAACTAATGAAAAACTGTTTTTT.

The rearrangement joins TRBV7-2 to TRBJ2-2; D gene uncertain. Trimming removed 4 bases at V and 12 bases at J, with 24 bases between. There are 16 residues in the CDR3. Germline V gives CDR1 SGHTA, CDR2 FQGNSA. CDR3: CASSSAHYTSYEQLFF. CDR3 bases: TGTGCCAGCAGCTCCGCGCACTACACATCGTACGAGCAGCTGTTTTTT. The full variable domain, completed using reference TRBV7-2 and TRBJ2-2, is GAGVSQSPSNKVTEKGKDVELRCDPISGHTALYWYRQSLGQGLEFLIYFQGNSAPDKSGLPSDRFSAERTGGSVSTLTIQRTQQEDSAVYLCASSSAHYTSYEQLFFGEGSRLTVL.

This clonotype came up once. The rearrangement links TRBV20-1 to TRBJ2-7; D gene uncertain. The V end was cut by 8 bases, the J end by 5 bases, with 22 bases between. This CDR3 region has 14 residues. CDR1 and CDR2 from the germline V gene are DFQATT and SNEGSKA (reference sequence). CDR3 amino acids: CSTQHMAHDHEQYF. Here the CDR3 DNA reads TGCAGTACCCAGCACATGGCACATGACCACGAGCAGTACTTC.

This clonotype was observed at least ten times. V and J are TRBV6-2 or TRBV6-3 and TRBJ1-6; 7 bases are shared with TRBD1. Germline V gives CDR1 MNHEY, CDR2 SVGEGT. The CDR3 has 15 amino acids. V lost 6 bases to trimming and J lost 3 bases; unmatched junction nucleotides: 5. The CDR3 coding sequence is TGTGCCAGCAGGGTCGCAGGGGGCTATAATTCACCCCTCCACTTT. Protein: CASRVAGGYNSPLHF.